This entry is about one T cell receptor (beta chain). No antigen is known for it. The source of the sample is a study of long-term antiretroviral therapy in people with HIV. Study summary: The immediate-ART recommendation dates to 2015, and the earliest samples predate it by about a decade.

Study observations and caveats: ART-treated samples gained diversity yet remained below transplant donor controls. Compared with controls, HIV repertoires showed narrower CDR3 length ranges.

Survey-level immunoSEQ v3.0 assays were run. Using immunoSEQ multiplex PCR, the repertoire was profiled, and TCRdb retains in-frame clones only, with some absent. The sample records 15,000 to 20,000 clones, about 91% being singletons. The V gene lost 1 base and the J gene lost 0 bases, with 10 bases spanning the gap. Germline CDR1 is SGHRS and CDR2 is YFSETQ. CDR3 length: 15 amino acids. The chain has TRBV5-1 and TRBJ1-2; D remains ambiguous. The sample here was unsorted PBMCs, taken 0.3 years after starting antiretroviral therapy. The receptor comes from a man in his sixties with HIV. The CDR3 sequence: CASSLRQVTNYGYTF. CDR3 nucleotide sequence: TGCGCCAGCAGCTTGAGGCAGGTTACTAACTATGGCTACACCTTC.